What follows are 8 T cell receptor beta chains derived from one specimen sequenced in a study of blood T cell repertoires in COVID-19. Libraries were prepared by immunoSEQ multiplex PCR; TCRdb keeps only in-frame clonotypes and omits some of them. This table holds fewer than 200,000 clones, under 85% found once. Material for sequencing was peripheral blood. Receptor source: a man aged 55 to 70 who had recovered from COVID-19.

This clone came up once. V and J are TRBV11-1 and TRBJ1-5; D is unclear. The CDR3 is made up of 15 amino acids. The V gene lost 1 base and the J gene lost 2 bases, with 9 bases spanning the gap. Germline V lookup: CDR1 SGHAT, CDR2 FQDESV (reference sequence). The CDR3 sequence: CASSLDQQGNQPQHF. The CDR3 DNA reads as TGTGCCAGCAGCTTAGACCAGCAGGGCAATCAGCCCCAGCATTTT.

Only a few counts were recorded for this clone. The genes are TRBV4-3 and TRBJ2-1, with a tentative D call TRBD2 (5 bases). The V end was cut by 0 bases, the J end by 2 bases, with 8 bases between. The CDR3 is 15 residues long. CDR1 is LGHNA, CDR2 YSLEER, per germline. CDR3 nucleotides: TGCGCCAGCAGCCAAGATCGGGAAACCTACAATGAGCAGTTCTTC. This codes for CASSQDRETYNEQFF.

The CDR3 loop is CASGGEPTSTDTQYF. CDR3 nucleotide sequence: TGTGCCAGTGGGGGCGAGCCTACTAGCACAGATACGCAGTATTTT. The J gene is TRBJ2-3, the V gene TRBV19, with D tentatively TRBD1 (6 bases). This CDR3 region has 15 residues. The V end was cut by 8 bases, the J end by 0 bases, with 15 bases between. The V gene's germline CDR1 is LNHDA and CDR2 SQIVND (reference sequence).

The V and J genes are TRBV14 and TRBJ2-7; D may be TRBD2 (7 bases). V lost 4 bases, J lost 6 bases, and 19 bases lay in between. The CDR3 loop spans 15 amino acids. CDR1 is SGHDN, CDR2 FVKESK, per germline. This CDR3 reads CASSRGGGLKFEQYF. CDR3 DNA sequence: TGTGCCAGCAGCCGGGGCGGGGGCCTCAAATTCGAGCAGTACTTC.

V usage is TRBV5-3 and J usage is TRBJ2-1, with 9 bases matching TRBD2. TRBV5-3 is an open reading frame, and its role is uncertain. Losses at the gene ends were 4 bases for V and 7 bases for J; bases not matched to a gene: 9. The CDR3 is made up of 15 amino acids. CDR3 nucleotide sequence: TGTGCCAGAAGCCCCGGGACTAGCAATAGGAATGAGCAGTTCTTC. Its translation: CARSPGTSNRNEQFF.

The gene calls are TRBV9 and TRBJ1-3; D might be TRBD1 (5 bases). This CDR3 is built from 15 residues. The V and J ends lost 4 bases and 0 bases respectively, with 11 bases between them. Germline CDR1 is SGDLS and CDR2 is YYNGEE. CDR3 nucleotide sequence: TGTGCCAGCAGCCTGGGACTTTACTCTGGAAACACCATATATTTT. This encodes CASSLGLYSGNTIYF. The complete variable domain, with remaining parts taken from reference TRBV9 and TRBJ1-3, reads DSGVTQTPKHLITATGQRVTLRCSPRSGDLSVYWYQQSLDQGLQFLIQYYNGEERAKGNILERFSAQQFPDLHSELNLSSLELGDSALYFCASSLGLYSGNTIYFGEGSWLTVV.

The chain combines TRBV6-1 with TRBJ1-2; 9 bases map to TRBD1. With V trimmed by 1 base and J by 4 bases, 1 base remained unmatched. The CDR3 consists of 14 residues. CDR1 and CDR2 from the germline V gene are MNHNS and SASEGT. CDR3 region: CASSEVDRGYGYTF. For the CDR3, the DNA is TGTGCCAGCAGTGAAGTGGACAGGGGCTATGGCTACACCTTC.

The V gene is TRBV2, the J gene TRBJ1-5, with a possible D match to TRBD1 (5 bases). The CDR3 is 14 amino acids. Trimming removed 11 bases at V and 0 bases at J, with 14 bases between. In germline, CDR1 is SNHLY, CDR2 FYNNEI. The CDR3 DNA reads as TGTGCCTCCCAACAGGAGCCTAGCAATCAGCCCCAGCATTTT. This codes for CASQQEPSNQPQHF.